This T cell receptor (beta chain) originates from a study of blood T cell repertoires in COVID-19. Whole-study context: Samples taken during acute and convalescent COVID-19 were collected in the United States, Italy and Spain. PBMCs, B-cell-depleted T cells, or T cells were the source of the cDNA or gDNA that made up the material.

The ends were cut back, 5 bases at V and 4 bases at J, with 17 bases in the middle. The CDR3 runs to 15 residues. Germline V gene data show CDR1 as MNHNY and CDR2 as SVGAGI (reference sequence). As originally analysed: Estimation of nucleated cell counts was performed using reference gene primer amplification. Generated by immunoSEQ multiplex PCR, the TCRdb table keeps only in-frame clones and is missing some. V and J calls and clone size come straight from that table; D and trimming were deduced from the DNA. The table includes under 200,000 clones, roughly 91% detected once. The receptor comes from a man between 18 and 29 years old with acute or convalescent COVID-19. The V gene is TRBV6-6, the J gene TRBJ1-2; D not resolved. The sequenced sample was peripheral blood. CDR3 region: CASSLYQGGSYGYTF. Written as DNA, the CDR3 is TGTGCCAGCAGTCTCTACCAAGGAGGGTCCTATGGCTACACCTTC.